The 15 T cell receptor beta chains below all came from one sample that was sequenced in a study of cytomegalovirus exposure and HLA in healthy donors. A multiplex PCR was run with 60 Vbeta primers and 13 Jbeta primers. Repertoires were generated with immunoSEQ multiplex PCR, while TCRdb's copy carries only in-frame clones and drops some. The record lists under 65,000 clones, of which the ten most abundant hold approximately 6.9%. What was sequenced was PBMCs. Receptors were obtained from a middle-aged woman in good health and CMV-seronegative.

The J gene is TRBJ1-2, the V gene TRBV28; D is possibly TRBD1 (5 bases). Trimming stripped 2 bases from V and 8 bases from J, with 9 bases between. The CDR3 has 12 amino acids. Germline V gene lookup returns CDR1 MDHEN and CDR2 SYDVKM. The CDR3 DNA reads TGTGCCAGCAGTTTAAGGGACTGGGGCTACACCTTC. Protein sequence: CASSLRDWGYTF.

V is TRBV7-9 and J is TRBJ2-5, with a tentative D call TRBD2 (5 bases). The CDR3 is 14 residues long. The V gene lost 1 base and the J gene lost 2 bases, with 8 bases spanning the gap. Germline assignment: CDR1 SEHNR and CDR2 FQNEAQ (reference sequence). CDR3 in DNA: TGTGCCAGCAGCTTAGGGACTGATCAAGAGACCCAGTACTTC. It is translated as CASSLGTDQETQYF.

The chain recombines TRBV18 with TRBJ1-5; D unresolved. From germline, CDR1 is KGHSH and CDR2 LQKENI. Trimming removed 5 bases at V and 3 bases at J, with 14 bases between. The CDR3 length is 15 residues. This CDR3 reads CASSGVRDFNQPQHF. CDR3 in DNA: TGTGCCAGCTCAGGAGTCCGGGATTTCAATCAGCCCCAGCATTTT.

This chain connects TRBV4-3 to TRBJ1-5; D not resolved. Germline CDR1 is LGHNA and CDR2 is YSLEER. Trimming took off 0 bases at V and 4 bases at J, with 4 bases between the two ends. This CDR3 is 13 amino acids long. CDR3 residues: CASSQDQNQPQHF. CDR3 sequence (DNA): TGCGCCAGCAGCCAAGATCAGAATCAGCCCCAGCATTTT.

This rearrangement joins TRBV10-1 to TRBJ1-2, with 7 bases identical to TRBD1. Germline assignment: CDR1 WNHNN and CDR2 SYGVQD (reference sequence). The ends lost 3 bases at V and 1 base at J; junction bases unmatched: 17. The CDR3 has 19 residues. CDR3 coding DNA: TGCGCCAGCAGTGACCCCGCGGGACAGCTCAGCAAGGGTAACTATGGCTACACCTTC. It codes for CASSDPAGQLSKGNYGYTF.

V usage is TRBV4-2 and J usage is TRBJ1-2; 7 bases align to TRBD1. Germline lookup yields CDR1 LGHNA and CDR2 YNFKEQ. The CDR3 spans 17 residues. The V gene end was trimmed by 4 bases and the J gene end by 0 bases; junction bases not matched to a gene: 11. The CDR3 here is CASSLAKGALANYGYTF. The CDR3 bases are TGTGCCAGCAGCCTCGCCAAGGGGGCTTTAGCTAACTATGGCTACACCTTC.

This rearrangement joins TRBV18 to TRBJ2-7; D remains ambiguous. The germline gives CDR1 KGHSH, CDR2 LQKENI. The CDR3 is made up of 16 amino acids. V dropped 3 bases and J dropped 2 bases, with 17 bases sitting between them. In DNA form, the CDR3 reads TGTGCCAGCTCACCCCCTTCGGTGAGCAGGCCCTACGAGCAGTACTTC. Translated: CASSPPSVSRPYEQYF. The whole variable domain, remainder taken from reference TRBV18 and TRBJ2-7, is NAGVMQNPRHLVRRRGQEARLRCSPMKGHSHVYWYRQLPEEGLKFMVYLQKENIIDESGMPKERFSAEFPKEGPSILRIQQVVRGDSAAYFCASSPPSVSRPYEQYFGPGTRLTVT.

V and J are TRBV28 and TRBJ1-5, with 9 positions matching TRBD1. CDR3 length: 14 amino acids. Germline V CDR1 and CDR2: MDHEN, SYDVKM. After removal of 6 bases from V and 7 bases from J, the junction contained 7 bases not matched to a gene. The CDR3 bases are TGTGCCAGCAGATGGGGACAGGGTGGCCAGCCCCAGCATTTT. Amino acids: CASRWGQGGQPQHF.

Here the CDR3 DNA reads TGTGCCAGCTCACCAGAGTCCAGGGCATACGAGCAGTACTTC. Residues: CASSPESRAYEQYF. The chain recombines TRBV18 with TRBJ2-7; D is possibly TRBD1 (5 bases). Germline V CDR1 and CDR2: KGHSH, LQKENI. There are 14 residues in the CDR3. The germline V and J ends were trimmed by 2 bases and 4 bases, with 12 bases remaining between them.

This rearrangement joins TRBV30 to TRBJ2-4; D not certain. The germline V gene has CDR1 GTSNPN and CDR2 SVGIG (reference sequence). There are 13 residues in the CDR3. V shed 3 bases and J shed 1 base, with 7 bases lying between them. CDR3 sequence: CAWRPIAKNIQYF. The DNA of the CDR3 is TGTGCCTGGAGACCTATTGCCAAAAACATTCAGTACTTC.

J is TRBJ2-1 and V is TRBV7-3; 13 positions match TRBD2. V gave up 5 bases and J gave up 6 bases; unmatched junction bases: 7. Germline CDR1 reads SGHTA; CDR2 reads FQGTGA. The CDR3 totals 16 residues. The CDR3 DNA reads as TGTGCCAGCAGCCCCAGGACTAGCGGGAGTCTCAATGAGCAGTTCTTC. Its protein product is CASSPRTSGSLNEQFF.

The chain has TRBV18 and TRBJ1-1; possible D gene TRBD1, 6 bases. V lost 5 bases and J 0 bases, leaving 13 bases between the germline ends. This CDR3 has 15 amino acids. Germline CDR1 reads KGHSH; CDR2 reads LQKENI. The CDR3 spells CASSVPGGLNTEAFF. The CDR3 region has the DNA TGTGCCAGCTCAGTCCCGGGGGGCTTGAACACTGAAGCTTTCTTT.

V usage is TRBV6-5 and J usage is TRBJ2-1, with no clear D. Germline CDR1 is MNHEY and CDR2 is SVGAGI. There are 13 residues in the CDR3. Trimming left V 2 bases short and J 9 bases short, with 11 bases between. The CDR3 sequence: CASSYGLPGEQFF. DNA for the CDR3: TGTGCCAGCAGTTACGGGCTCCCTGGTGAGCAGTTCTTC.

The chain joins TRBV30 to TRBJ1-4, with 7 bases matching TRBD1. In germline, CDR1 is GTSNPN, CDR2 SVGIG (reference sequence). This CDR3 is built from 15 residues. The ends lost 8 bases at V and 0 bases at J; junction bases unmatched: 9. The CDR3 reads CARSGTDATNEKLFF. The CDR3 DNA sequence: TGTGCCCGATCCGGGACAGACGCAACTAATGAAAAACTGTTTTTT.

The CDR3 DNA reads as TGCAGCGTTGAACGGCAGGGAGGCGACGAGCAGTACTTC. Its translation: CSVERQGGDEQYF. The chain has TRBV29-1 and TRBJ2-7; tentatively, D is TRBD2 (6 bases). The CDR3 has 13 residues. The V gene's germline CDR1 is SQVTM and CDR2 ANQGSEA. V gave up 2 bases and J gave up 5 bases, with 13 bases separating them.